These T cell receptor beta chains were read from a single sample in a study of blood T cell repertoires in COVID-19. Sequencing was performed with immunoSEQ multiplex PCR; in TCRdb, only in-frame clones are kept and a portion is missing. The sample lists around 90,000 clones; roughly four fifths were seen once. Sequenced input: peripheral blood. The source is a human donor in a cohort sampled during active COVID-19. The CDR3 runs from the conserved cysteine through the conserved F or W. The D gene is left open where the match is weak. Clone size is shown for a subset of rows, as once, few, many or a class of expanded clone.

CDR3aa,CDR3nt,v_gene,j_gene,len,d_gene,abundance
CASSEGTAVQPQHF,TGTGCCAGCAGTGAAGGGACAGCAGTTCAGCCCCAGCATTTT,TRBV6-1,TRBJ1-5,14,-,-
CASSIDSSGANVLTF,TGTGCCAGCAGCATAGATAGCTCTGGGGCCAACGTCCTGACTTTC,TRBV5-4,TRBJ2-6,15,-,-
CASSSPGQANEKLFF,TGTGCCAGCAGCTCACCGGGACAGGCTAATGAAAAACTGTTTTTT,TRBV5-4,TRBJ1-4,15,TRBD1,-
CSASYPRGSYEQYF,TGCAGTGCTAGTTATCCGAGGGGGTCCTACGAGCAGTACTTC,TRBV20-1,TRBJ2-7,14,-,-
CAWTPGTSGGVGELFF,TGTGCCTGGACCCCCGGGACTAGCGGGGGGGTGGGGGAGCTGTTTTTT,TRBV30,TRBJ2-2,16,TRBD2,few
CASSRSFLSGNTIYF,TGTGCCAGCAGTAGGAGTTTCCTCTCTGGAAACACCATATATTTT,TRBV5-6,TRBJ1-3,15,-,few
CASRTGTQENTEAFF,TGTGCCAGCCGGACAGGCACTCAAGAGAACACTGAAGCTTTCTTT,TRBV19,TRBJ1-1,15,TRBD1,-
CACISRGYVIDSGANVLTF,TGTGCCTGTATCTCCCGGGGGTACGTTATTGATTCTGGGGCCAACGTCCTGACTTTC,TRBV30,TRBJ2-6,19,-,-
CASSQGPRGEQYF,TGTGCCAGCAGCCAGGGGCCGCGTGGGGAGCAGTACTTC,TRBV3-1/TRBV3-2,TRBJ2-7,13,-,-
CASRKTGGPYEQYF,TGTGCCAGCAGGAAGACAGGGGGCCCCTACGAGCAGTACTTC,TRBV6-5,TRBJ2-7,14,TRBD1,-
CASSLGVGSDSYNEQFF,TGTGCCAGCAGCTTGGGGGTCGGGTCGGACTCATACAATGAGCAGTTCTTC,TRBV5-4,TRBJ2-1,17,-,-
CASSLTLAGGPYEQYF,TGTGCCAGCAGCCTTACGTTAGCGGGGGGTCCCTACGAGCAGTACTTC,TRBV9,TRBJ2-7,16,TRBD2,once
CASSLGPGTQYTGELFF,TGTGCCAGCAGCTTGGGCCCCGGGACTCAATACACCGGGGAGCTGTTTTTT,TRBV11-2,TRBJ2-2,17,-,few
CASSYPGQRVLSGANVLTF,TGTGCCAGCAGTTACCCGGGACAGAGGGTTCTCTCCGGGGCCAACGTCCTGACTTTC,TRBV6-2/TRBV6-3,TRBJ2-6,19,TRBD1,-
CASSERAGGISDEQYF,TGTGCCAGCAGCGAAAGAGCGGGGGGGATATCCGACGAGCAGTACTTC,TRBV9,TRBJ2-7,16,TRBD2,many
CSVSRDRNSPLHF,TGCAGCGTGTCCCGGGACAGGAATTCACCCCTCCACTTT,TRBV29-1,TRBJ1-6,13,TRBD1,-
CASSQDYRTGFHTF,TGCGCCAGCAGCCAAGATTACAGGACAGGGTTTCACACCTTC,TRBV4-3,TRBJ1-2,14,TRBD1,-
CASRPGQGRNTGELFF,TGTGCCAGTAGGCCGGGACAGGGACGTAACACCGGGGAGCTGTTTTTT,TRBV19,TRBJ2-2,16,TRBD1,many
CASSSLGTGGFEQYF,TGCGCCAGCAGCTCTCTCGGGACAGGGGGCTTCGAGCAGTACTTC,TRBV5-1,TRBJ2-7,15,TRBD1,-
CASSQANYNEQFF,TGTGCCAGCTCTCAAGCGAATTACAATGAGCAGTTCTTC,TRBV13,TRBJ2-1,13,-,-
CATSRTGQGFSYEQYF,TGTGCCACCAGCAGAACCGGACAGGGCTTCTCCTACGAGCAGTACTTC,TRBV15,TRBJ2-7,16,TRBD1,-
CAIGGGQGPYEQYF,TGTGCCATCGGAGGTGGACAGGGGCCCTACGAGCAGTACTTC,TRBV10-3,TRBJ2-7,14,TRBD1,-
CASSYPSGGPFPNEQFF,TGTGCCAGCAGTTATCCCAGCGGGGGGCCTTTCCCCAATGAGCAGTTCTTC,TRBV6-2/TRBV6-3,TRBJ2-1,17,TRBD2,-
CASSLVPLAGGSEGQFF,TGTGCCAGCAGCTTAGTTCCACTAGCGGGGGGCTCCGAGGGGCAGTTCTTC,TRBV11-2,TRBJ2-1,17,TRBD2,-
CASTPTGVYEQYF,TGTGCCAGCACTCCCACAGGGGTCTACGAGCAGTACTTC,TRBV7-8,TRBJ2-7,13,TRBD1,-
CASSPRRDRFSVAKNIQYF,TGTGCCAGCTCACCGCGCCGGGACAGGTTTTCCGTGGCCAAAAACATTCAGTACTTC,TRBV18,TRBJ2-4,19,TRBD1,-
CASSFPGRAGTDTQYF,TGTGCCAGCAGCTTTCCGGGCAGGGCTGGGACAGATACGCAGTATTTT,TRBV5-6,TRBJ2-3,16,-,-
CASSVDRNTEAFF,TGTGCCAGCAGCGTGGACAGGAACACTGAAGCTTTCTTT,TRBV6-4,TRBJ1-1,13,-,-
CASGSGTGELFF,TGTGCCAGCGGCTCGGGTACCGGGGAGCTGTTTTTT,TRBV7-3,TRBJ2-2,12,-,-
CASSQDLRGTEAFF,TGTGCCAGCAGCCAAGATTTAAGGGGCACTGAAGCTTTCTTT,TRBV14,TRBJ1-1,14,-,-
CSVVAGINEKLFF,TGCAGCGTTGTTGCAGGAATTAATGAAAAACTGTTTTTT,TRBV29-1,TRBJ1-4,13,-,-
CASSSRGAMASGYTF,TGTGCCAGCAGCTCCAGGGGTGCCATGGCCTCTGGCTACACCTTC,TRBV11-2,TRBJ1-2,15,-,-
CSVGQQQETQYF,TGCAGCGTTGGACAGCAACAAGAGACCCAGTACTTC,TRBV29-1,TRBJ2-5,12,-,-
CASSARVLGVEPQHF,TGTGCCAGCAGTGCCCGGGTCCTCGGGGTGGAGCCCCAGCATTTT,TRBV28,TRBJ1-5,15,-,-
CASSLQGGTGSPLHF,TGCGCCAGCAGCCTACAGGGGGGGACCGGTTCACCCCTCCACTTT,TRBV5-1,TRBJ1-6,15,TRBD1,medium-sized
CASTSLAGGGRETQYF,TGTGCCAGCACGTCCCTAGCGGGGGGCGGGCGGGAGACCCAGTACTTC,TRBV2,TRBJ2-5,16,TRBD2,once
CASSNNRDRAALYGYTF,TGTGCCAGCAGCAATAACCGGGACAGGGCGGCTCTTTATGGCTACACCTTC,TRBV7-8,TRBJ1-2,17,TRBD1,few
CASSLVAGDEQYF,TGTGCCAGCAGCTTAGTGGCAGGGGACGAGCAGTACTTC,TRBV11-3,TRBJ2-7,13,-,-
CASIPGQPPSYEQYF,TGTGCCAGCATTCCGGGACAGCCACCTTCCTACGAGCAGTACTTC,TRBV6-5,TRBJ2-7,15,TRBD1,-
CSVELQGKNEKLFF,TGCAGCGTTGAGTTACAGGGAAAGAATGAAAAACTGTTTTTT,TRBV29-1,TRBJ1-4,14,-,-
CTSSQGSVAEYLAYQPQHF,TGCACCAGCAGCCAAGGGAGCGTGGCAGAGTACTTAGCATATCAGCCCCAGCATTTT,TRBV1,TRBJ1-5,19,-,-
CASSPNRRSSYEQYF,TGTGCCAGCTCACCTAACAGGCGATCTTCCTACGAGCAGTACTTC,TRBV18,TRBJ2-7,15,-,-
CASSGLAGAYRYEQFF,TGTGCCAGCAGCGGACTAGCGGGGGCTTATCGTTATGAGCAGTTCTTC,TRBV9,TRBJ2-1,16,TRBD2,-
CAISLTGDNSPLHF,TGTGCCATCAGCTTGACAGGGGATAATTCACCCCTCCACTTT,TRBV10-3,TRBJ1-6,14,TRBD1,-
CASSPSPGPQGEKLFF,TGCGCCAGCAGCCCCTCGCCGGGGCCCCAGGGGGAAAAACTGTTTTTT,TRBV5-1,TRBJ1-4,16,-,-
CASSPAIVSNEQFF,TGTGCCAGCAGCCCCGCCATAGTAAGCAATGAGCAGTTCTTC,TRBV3-1/TRBV3-2,TRBJ2-1,14,-,-
CASSLSVLVQPQHF,TGTGCCAGCAGCTTATCGGTCCTCGTTCAGCCCCAGCATTTT,TRBV7-2,TRBJ1-5,14,-,few
CSISAGSAGYTF,TGCAGTATTAGTGCCGGTTCTGCTGGCTACACCTTC,TRBV20-1,TRBJ1-2,12,-,-
CASTNGGIRGNQPQHF,TGTGCCAGCACCAACGGGGGAATTCGGGGCAATCAGCCCCAGCATTTT,TRBV6-6,TRBJ1-5,16,-,-
CASSRPGQIYEQYF,TGTGCCAGCTCACGACCGGGACAGATTTACGAGCAGTACTTC,TRBV18,TRBJ2-7,14,TRBD1,-
CASSSKAGGYGYTF,TGTGCCAGCAGCTCAAAGGCCGGGGGATATGGCTACACCTTC,TRBV7-2,TRBJ1-2,14,-,once
CASSDGTGAGEVGYTF,TGTGCCAGCAGTGACGGGACAGGGGCAGGAGAAGTCGGCTACACCTTC,TRBV6-1,TRBJ1-2,16,TRBD1,-
CASRPGLAGQETQYF,TGCGCCAGCAGGCCGGGACTAGCGGGACAAGAGACCCAGTACTTC,TRBV5-1,TRBJ2-5,15,TRBD2,-